The TCR beta chain described here comes from a study of T cell repertoires in cytomegalovirus infection. Study summary: Evidence of both CMV infection and a matching HLA type came from public TCR beta signatures.

TCRdb redid the calling of the reads with MiXCR, one entry per CDR3 protein. The data hold under 250,000 distinct CDR3 sequences, with 9% to 15% observed a single time. Findings and limits, study-wide: HLA-C-restricted CMV-specific TCR beta clonotypes prevailed in the ex vivo response. Identification of carriers of CMV plus the relevant HLA was achieved through cumulative public TCR beta family frequency.

The CDR3 runs 15 residues. Trimming removed 3 bases at V and 0 bases at J, with 6 bases between. This clonotype was recorded at least ten times. Its antigen is unidentified. This sequence originates from a human donor in good health (CMV status not recorded). Some clones in this sample may be carry-over from other donors' samples. The specimen was PBMCs. The rearrangement joins TRBV12-3 or TRBV12-4 to TRBJ1-6; unclear D gene. CDR3 in DNA: TGTGCCAGCAGTTTTTCTAGCTCCTATAATTCACCCCTCCACTTT. This translates into CASSFSSSYNSPLHF.